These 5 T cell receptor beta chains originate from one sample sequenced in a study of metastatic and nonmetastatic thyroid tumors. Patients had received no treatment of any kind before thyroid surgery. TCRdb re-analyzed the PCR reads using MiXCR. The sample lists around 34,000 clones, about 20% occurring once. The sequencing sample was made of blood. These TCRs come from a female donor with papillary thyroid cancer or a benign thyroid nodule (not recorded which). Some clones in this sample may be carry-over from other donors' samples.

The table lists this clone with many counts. CDR3 sequence reads: CASMRTSLSYEQYF. The CDR3 DNA sequence: TGTGCCAGTATGAGGACTAGTCTCTCCTACGAGCAGTACTTC. The chain employs TRBV19 and TRBJ2-7, with 7 nucleotides matching TRBD2. CDR3 length: 14 residues. Germline CDR1 and CDR2: LNHDA and SQIVND (reference sequence). Trimming removed 7 bases from V and 0 bases from J; junction bases left unmatched: 6.

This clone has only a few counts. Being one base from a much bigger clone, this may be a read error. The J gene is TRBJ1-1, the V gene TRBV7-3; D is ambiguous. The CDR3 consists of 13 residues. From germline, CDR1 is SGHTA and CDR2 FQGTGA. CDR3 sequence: CASSLSQNTEVFF. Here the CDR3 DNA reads TGTGCCAGCAGCTTAAGTCAGAACACTGAAGTTTTCTTT. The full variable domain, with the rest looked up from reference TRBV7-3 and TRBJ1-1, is GAGVSQTPSNKVTEKGKYVELRCDPISGHTALYWYRQSLGQGPEFLIYFQGTGAADDSGLPNDRFFAVRPEGSVSTLKIQRTERGDSAVYLCASSLSQNTEVFFGQGTRLTVV.

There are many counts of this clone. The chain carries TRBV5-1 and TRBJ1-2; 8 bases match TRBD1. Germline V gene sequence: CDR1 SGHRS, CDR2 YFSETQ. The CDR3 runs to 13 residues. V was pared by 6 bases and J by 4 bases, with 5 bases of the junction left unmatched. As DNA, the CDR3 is TGCGCCAGCAACCCCGGGACAGGCTATGGCTACACCTTC. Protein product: CASNPGTGYGYTF.

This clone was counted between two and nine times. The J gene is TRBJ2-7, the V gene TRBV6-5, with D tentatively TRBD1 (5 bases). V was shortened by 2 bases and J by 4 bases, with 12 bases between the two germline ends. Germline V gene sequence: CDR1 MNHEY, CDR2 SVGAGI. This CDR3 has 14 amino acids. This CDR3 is CASSYDRNRYEQYF. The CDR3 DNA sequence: TGTGCCAGCAGTTACGACAGAAACAGATACGAGCAGTACTTC.

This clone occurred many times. DNA for the CDR3: TGTGCCAGCAGCCGAAATGAAAAACTGTTTTTT. Its protein product is CASSRNEKLFF. V and J are TRBV5-5 and TRBJ1-4, with unresolved D. The V gene lost 4 bases and the J gene lost 5 bases, with 3 bases spanning the gap. CDR3 length equals 11 residues. From germline, CDR1 is SGHKS and CDR2 YYEKEE (reference sequence).